The 25 T cell receptor beta chains given below trace back to one sample, sequenced in a study of CD4+ T cells in melanoma. The table came from immunoSEQ multiplex PCR; TCRdb's copy has only in-frame clones and leaves some out. The sample consists of about 5,000 clones, 50% to 75% of them appearing once. Sequences were obtained from cells from a culture (not recorded whether cultured in vitro). The receptors here all came from a human donor with melanoma.

The J gene is TRBJ1-4, the V gene TRBV7-9; 7 bases match TRBD1. The germline CDR1 and CDR2 sequences are SEHNR and FQNEAQ (reference sequence). This CDR3 is built from 16 residues. Unmatched junction bases numbered 10, after V lost 5 bases and J lost 4 bases. Written as DNA, the CDR3 is TGTGCCAGCAGCGTTTCGACAGGGTCCCTTAATGAAAAACTGTTTTTT. Its protein is CASSVSTGSLNEKLFF.

There are a few counts of this clone. The chain uses TRBV29-1 and TRBJ1-1, with no clear D. Germline lookup yields CDR1 SQVTM and CDR2 ANQGSEA. The length of the CDR3 is 17 residues. Trimming pared 6 bases from V and 2 bases from J, leaving 25 bases between. The CDR3 is CSVSKSSGVNFNTEAFF. The CDR3 DNA reads TGCAGCGTATCTAAGAGTTCCGGGGTCAATTTTAACACTGAAGCTTTCTTT.

The chain combines TRBV5-5 with TRBJ1-5; no definite D call. V shed 0 bases and J shed 3 bases, with 4 bases lying between them. This CDR3 has 13 residues. From germline, CDR1 is SGHKS and CDR2 YYEKEE (reference sequence). Here the CDR3 reads CASSLGVNQPQHF. DNA of the CDR3: TGTGCCAGCAGCTTGGGGGTCAATCAGCCCCAGCATTTT.

The rearrangement links TRBV11-2 to TRBJ1-1; possible D gene TRBD1, 5 bases. CDR3 length equals 15 residues. Germline CDR1 and CDR2: SGHAT and FQNNGV. Trimming left V 7 bases short and J 4 bases short, with 19 bases between. CDR3 nucleotide sequence: TGTGCCAGCACCGGCGTGGCAGGGAAGGGCACTGAAGCTTTCTTT. Translating gives CASTGVAGKGTEAFF.

This clone rates as large (0.1 to 1%). This chain links TRBV4-3 with TRBJ2-3; 8 bases line up with TRBD2. Trimming took 4 bases from V and 3 from J; bases not matched to a gene: 3. This CDR3 is built from 14 residues. Germline CDR1 reads LGHNA; CDR2 reads YSLEER. The CDR3 loop is CASSPGGATDTQYF. The DNA for the CDR3 is TGCGCCAGCAGCCCCGGGGGGGCGACAGATACGCAGTATTTT.

This chain uses TRBV5-6 with TRBJ1-5; D unresolved. The CDR3 runs to 12 residues. V lost 2 bases, J lost 6 bases, and 6 bases lay in between. The germline V gene encodes CDR1 SGHDT and CDR2 YYEEEE. For the CDR3, the DNA is TGTGCCAGCAGCTTAGGACCTCAGCCCCAGCATTTT. Encoded protein: CASSLGPQPQHF.

The rearrangement joins TRBV7-8 to TRBJ1-5; D gene uncertain. The CDR3 extends over 16 amino acids. V was clipped by 5 bases and J by 1 base, with 15 bases between them. CDR1 is SGHVS, CDR2 FQNEAQ, per germline. Written as DNA, the CDR3 is TGTGCCAGCAGCCGAGGAGAAAGATCAAGCAATCAGCCCCAGCATTTT. Its translation: CASSRGERSSNQPQHF. The full variable domain, rest sourced from reference TRBV7-8 and TRBJ1-5, is GAGVSQSPRYKVAKRGQDVALRCDPISGHVSLFWYQQALGQGPEFLTYFQNEAQLDKSGLPSDRFFAERPEGSVSTLKIQRTQQEDSAVYLCASSRGERSSNQPQHFGDGTRLSIL.

CDR3 sequence reads: CASSSDRVGEKLFF. The CDR3 DNA reads as TGTGCCAGCTCATCGGACCGTGTCGGGGAAAAACTGTTTTTT. The J gene is TRBJ1-4, the V gene TRBV18; D is unresolved. The CDR3 is 14 amino acids. The V gene's germline CDR1 is KGHSH and CDR2 LQKENI. Trimming stripped 5 bases from V and 8 bases from J, with 15 bases between.

The gene calls are TRBV4-3 and TRBJ1-4; D possibly corresponds to TRBD1 (5 bases). This CDR3 contains 15 residues. The V and J ends lost 0 bases and 6 bases respectively, with 11 bases between them. CDR1 is LGHNA, CDR2 YSLEER, per germline. In nucleotides, the CDR3 is TGCGCCAGCAGCCAAGATGGGGGGAGGTATGAAAAACTGTTTTTT. Translation: CASSQDGGRYEKLFF.

The V call is TRBV11-2, the J call TRBJ2-1; D is uncertain. Trimming took off 1 base at V and 0 bases at J, with 13 bases between the two ends. Germline V gives CDR1 SGHAT, CDR2 FQNNGV. The CDR3 sequence is 17 residues long. In DNA, the CDR3 is TGTGCCAGCAGCTTAGGTCCGGGCTTGGGCTCCTACAATGAGCAGTTCTTC. This translates into CASSLGPGLGSYNEQFF.

This clone is termed medium-sized. This chain joins TRBV20-1 and TRBJ2-6; D is ambiguous. CDR3 length: 13 residues. Germline-derived CDR1 and CDR2 are DFQATT and SNEGSKA (reference sequence). Trimming shortened V by 3 bases and J by 2 bases, and 5 bases separated the two germline ends. CDR3 in DNA: TGCAGTGCTAGTGGGACTGGGGCCAACGTCCTGACTTTC. This gives the protein CSASGTGANVLTF.

The CDR3 loop reads CASPGQGIGGYTF. Here the CDR3 DNA reads TGTGCCAGCCCGGGACAGGGTATTGGAGGCTACACCTTC. The rearrangement uses TRBV2 and TRBJ1-2; 9 bases match TRBD1. The trim removed 8 bases at V and 8 bases at J, leaving 9 bases unmatched. From germline, CDR1 is SNHLY and CDR2 FYNNEI. This CDR3 is built from 13 residues.

This clone was counted between two and nine times. The chain uses TRBV20-1 and TRBJ2-1, with D possibly TRBD2 on 6 matching bases. V was pared by 5 bases and J by 6 bases, with 8 bases between. Germline CDR1 and CDR2: DFQATT and SNEGSKA (reference sequence). This CDR3 is built from 11 residues. CDR3 DNA sequence: TGCAGTGCTTGGGACTTCAATGAGCAGTTCTTC. Amino acids: CSAWDFNEQFF.

The chain combines TRBV30 with TRBJ2-7; 9 nucleotides match TRBD1. The CDR3 extends over 13 amino acids. Germline CDR1 reads GTSNPN; CDR2 reads SVGIG (reference sequence). V shed 4 bases and J 4 bases; nucleotides not matched to a gene: 5. CDR3 loop: CAWTGTGRYEQYF. The CDR3 nucleotides read TGTGCCTGGACTGGGACAGGGCGATACGAGCAGTACTTC. Full variable domain (rest looked up from reference TRBV30 and TRBJ2-7): SQTIHQWPATLVQPVGSPLSLECTVEGTSNPNLYWYRQAAGRGLQLLFYSVGIGQISSEVPQNLSASRPQDRQFILSSKKLLLSDSGFYLCAWTGTGRYEQYFGPGTRLTVT.

By share, this clone ranks as medium-sized. The chain joins TRBV7-2 to TRBJ2-1; 8 nucleotides line up with TRBD1. Germline values: CDR1 SGHTA, CDR2 FQGNSA. There are 10 residues in the CDR3. J gave up 14 bases and V 5 bases, and 2 bases lay outside the gene matches. The CDR3 reads CASSGTGKFF. The CDR3 coding sequence is TGTGCCAGCAGCGGGACAGGAAAGTTCTTC.

The rearrangement uses TRBV5-1 and TRBJ2-7; D possibly corresponds to TRBD1 (6 bases). This CDR3 has 15 amino acids. Germline CDR1 SGHRS, CDR2 YFSETQ. V gave up 4 bases and J gave up 3 bases, with 17 bases separating them. Here the CDR3 DNA reads TGCGCCAGCAGCCCAGAAGACAGGAGAGACTACGAGCAGTACTTC. This sequence encodes CASSPEDRRDYEQYF.

The chain has TRBV28 and TRBJ2-3; 8 nucleotides agree with TRBD2. The ends lost 3 bases at V and 1 base at J; junction bases unmatched: 9. Germline V gene data show CDR1 as MDHEN and CDR2 as SYDVKM. The CDR3 is made up of 17 amino acids. The CDR3 bases are TGTGCCAGCAGTTTGGTAGCGGGGATTCAGGGCACAGATACGCAGTATTTT. This encodes CASSLVAGIQGTDTQYF.

This clone has more than one count but fewer than ten. The V call is TRBV5-1, the J call TRBJ2-1; 10 nucleotides match TRBD2. CDR1 and CDR2 from the germline V gene are SGHRS and YFSETQ. Trimming cost V 4 bases and J 2 bases; bases outside gene matches: 3. The CDR3 has 15 residues. The DNA of the CDR3 is TGCGCCAGCAGCCAAACTAGCGGGGCCTACAATGAGCAGTTCTTC. This sequence encodes CASSQTSGAYNEQFF. Based on the CDR3 plus reference TRBV5-1 and TRBJ2-1, the full variable domain is KAGVTQTPRYLIKTRGQQVTLSCSPISGHRSVSWYQQTPGQGLQFLFEYFSETQRNKGNFPGRFSGRQFSNSRSEMNVSTLELGDSALYLCASSQTSGAYNEQFFGPGTRLTVL.

V and J are TRBV30 and TRBJ2-2; tentatively, D is TRBD1 (5 bases). Germline CDR1 and CDR2: GTSNPN and SVGIG (reference sequence). The V gene lost 4 bases and the J gene lost 5 bases, with 8 bases spanning the gap. This CDR3 region has 12 residues. Here the CDR3 reads CAWMGQTGELFF. The CDR3 bases are TGTGCCTGGATGGGGCAGACCGGGGAGCTGTTTTTT.

This chain links TRBV18 with TRBJ1-1, with TRBD1 matching 10 bases. Germline CDR1 is KGHSH and CDR2 is LQKENI. Trimming removed 1 base from V and 4 bases from J; junction bases left unmatched: 0. This CDR3 has 14 residues. CDR3 region: CASSPRDRGTEAFF. The CDR3 DNA follows: TGTGCCAGCTCACCACGGGACAGGGGCACTGAAGCTTTCTTT.

The V call is TRBV7-3, the J call TRBJ2-7; 8 bases fit TRBD1. Looked up from germline, CDR1 is SGHTA and CDR2 is FQGTGA. J was trimmed by 4 bases and V by 5 bases; bases with no gene match: 10. The length of the CDR3 is 15 residues. The CDR3 sequence is CASSLGTGGIYEQYF. The DNA for the CDR3 is TGTGCCAGCAGCCTCGGGACAGGAGGGATTTACGAGCAGTACTTC.

J is TRBJ2-1 and V is TRBV9; tentatively, D is TRBD2 (5 bases). The CDR3 sequence is 18 residues long. In germline, CDR1 is SGDLS, CDR2 YYNGEE. The V end was cut by 4 bases, the J end by 2 bases, with 22 bases between. The CDR3 nucleotides read TGTGCCAGCAGCCCCCCTGGCAGGATTAGCGTTGCCTACAATGAGCAGTTCTTC. Protein sequence: CASSPPGRISVAYNEQFF.

This clone was detected a few times. The chain links TRBV5-1 to TRBJ1-6; D perhaps matches TRBD1 (5 bases). Germline CDR1 reads SGHRS; CDR2 reads YFSETQ. This CDR3 spans 16 amino acids. V lost 0 bases and J 6 bases, leaving 13 bases between the germline ends. In DNA, the CDR3 is TGCGCCAGCAGCTTGGGGGCGGACACGGGTAATTCACCCCTCCACTTT. As protein: CASSLGADTGNSPLHF.

The chain recombines TRBV5-1 with TRBJ1-5, with 10 positions matching TRBD1. After removal of 4 bases from V and 4 bases from J, the junction contained 8 bases not matched to a gene. The CDR3 runs 16 residues. Germline-derived CDR1 and CDR2 are SGHRS and YFSETQ. CDR3 coding DNA: TGCGCCAGCAGCCTTTCCGGGACAGGGGCTAATCAGCCCCAGCATTTT. It encodes CASSLSGTGANQPQHF. Combining the CDR3 with reference TRBV5-1 and TRBJ1-5 gives the whole variable domain KAGVTQTPRYLIKTRGQQVTLSCSPISGHRSVSWYQQTPGQGLQFLFEYFSETQRNKGNFPGRFSGRQFSNSRSEMNVSTLELGDSALYLCASSLSGTGANQPQHFGDGTRLSIL.

The V and J genes are TRBV21-1 and TRBJ2-1. TRBV21-1 is a pseudogene. The length of the CDR3 is 19 residues. In nucleotides, the CDR3 is TGTGCCAGCAGCGCACTAGTCAGGGACCTTGGTCCTAAATACAATGAGCAGTTCTTC. Translated: CASSALVRDLGPKYNEQFF.